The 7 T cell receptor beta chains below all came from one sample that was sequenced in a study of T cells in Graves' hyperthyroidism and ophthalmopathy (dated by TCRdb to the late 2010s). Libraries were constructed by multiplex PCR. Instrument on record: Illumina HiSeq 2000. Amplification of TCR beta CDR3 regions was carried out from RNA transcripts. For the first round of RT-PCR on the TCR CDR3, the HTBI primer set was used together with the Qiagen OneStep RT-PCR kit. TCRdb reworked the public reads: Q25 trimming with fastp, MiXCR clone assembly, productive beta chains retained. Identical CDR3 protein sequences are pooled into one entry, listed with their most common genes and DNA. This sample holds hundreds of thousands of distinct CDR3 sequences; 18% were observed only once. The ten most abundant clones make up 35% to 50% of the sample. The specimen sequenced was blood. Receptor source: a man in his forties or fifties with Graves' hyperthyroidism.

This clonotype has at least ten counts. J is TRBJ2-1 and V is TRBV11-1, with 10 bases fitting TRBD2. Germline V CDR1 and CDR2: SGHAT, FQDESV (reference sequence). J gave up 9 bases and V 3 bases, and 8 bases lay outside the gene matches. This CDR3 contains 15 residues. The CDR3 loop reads CASSLGTSAGGEQFF. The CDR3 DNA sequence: TGTGCCAGCAGCTTGGGGACTAGCGCTGGGGGTGAGCAGTTCTTC.

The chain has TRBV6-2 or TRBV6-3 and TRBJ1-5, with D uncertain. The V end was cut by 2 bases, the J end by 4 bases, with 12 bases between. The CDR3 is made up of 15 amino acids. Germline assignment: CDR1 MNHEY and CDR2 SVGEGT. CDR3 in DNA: TGTGCCAGCAGTTACACCGGCCGGGAGAATCAGCCCCAGCATTTT. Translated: CASSYTGRENQPQHF.

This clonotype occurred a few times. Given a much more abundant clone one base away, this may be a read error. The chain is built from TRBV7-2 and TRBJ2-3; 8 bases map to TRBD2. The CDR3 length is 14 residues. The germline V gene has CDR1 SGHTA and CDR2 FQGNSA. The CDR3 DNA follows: TGTGCCAGCAGCCCCGGACTAGCCACAGATGCGCAGTATTTT. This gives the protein CASSPGLATDAQYF.

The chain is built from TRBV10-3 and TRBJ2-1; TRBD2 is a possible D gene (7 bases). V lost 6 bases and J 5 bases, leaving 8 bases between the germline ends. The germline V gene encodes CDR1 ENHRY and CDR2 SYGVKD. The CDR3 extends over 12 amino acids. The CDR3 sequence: CAIRGGDNEQFF. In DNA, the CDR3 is TGTGCCATCAGAGGGGGGGACAATGAGCAGTTCTTC.

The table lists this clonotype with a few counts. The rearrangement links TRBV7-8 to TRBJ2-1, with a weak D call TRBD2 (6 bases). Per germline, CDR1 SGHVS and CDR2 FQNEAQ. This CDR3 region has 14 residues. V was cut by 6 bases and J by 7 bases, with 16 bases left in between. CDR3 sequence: CASSQLGGRNEQFF. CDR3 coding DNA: TGTGCCAGCAGTCAGCTAGGTGGGAGGAATGAGCAGTTCTTC.

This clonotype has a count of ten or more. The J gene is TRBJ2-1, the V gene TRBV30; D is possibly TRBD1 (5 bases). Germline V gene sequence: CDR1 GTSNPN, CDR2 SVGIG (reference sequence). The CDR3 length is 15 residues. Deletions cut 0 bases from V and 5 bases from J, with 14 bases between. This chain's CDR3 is CAWSVLQGSHNEQFF. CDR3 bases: TGTGCCTGGAGTGTACTGCAGGGATCTCACAATGAGCAGTTCTTC.

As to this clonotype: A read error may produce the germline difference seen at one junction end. CDR3 in DNA: TGTGCCAGCAGCCCCGGGAGCTCCTATAGTTCACCCCTCCACTTT. Residues: CASSPGSSYSSPLHF. V and J are TRBV6-1 and TRBJ1-6; D ambiguous. The CDR3 covers 15 residues. CDR1 is MNHNS, CDR2 SASEGT, per germline.